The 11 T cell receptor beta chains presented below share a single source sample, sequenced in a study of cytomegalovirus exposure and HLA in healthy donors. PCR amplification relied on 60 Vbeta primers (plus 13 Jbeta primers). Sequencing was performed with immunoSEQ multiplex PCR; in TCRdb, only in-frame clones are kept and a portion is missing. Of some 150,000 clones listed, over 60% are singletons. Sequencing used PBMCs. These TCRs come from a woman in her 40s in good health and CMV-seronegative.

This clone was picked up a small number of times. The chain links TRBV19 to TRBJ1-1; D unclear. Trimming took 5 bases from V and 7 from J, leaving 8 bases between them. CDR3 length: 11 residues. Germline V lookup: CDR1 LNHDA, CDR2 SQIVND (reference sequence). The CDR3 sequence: CASSAAFEAFF. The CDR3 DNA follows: TGTGCCAGTAGTGCAGCGTTTGAAGCTTTCTTT.

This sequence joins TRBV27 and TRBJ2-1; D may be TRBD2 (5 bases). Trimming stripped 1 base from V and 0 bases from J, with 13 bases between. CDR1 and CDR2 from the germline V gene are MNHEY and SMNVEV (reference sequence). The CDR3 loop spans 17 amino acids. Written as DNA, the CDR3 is TGTGCCAGCAGTTTATATGTTGCGGAGGACTCCTACAATGAGCAGTTCTTC. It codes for CASSLYVAEDSYNEQFF.

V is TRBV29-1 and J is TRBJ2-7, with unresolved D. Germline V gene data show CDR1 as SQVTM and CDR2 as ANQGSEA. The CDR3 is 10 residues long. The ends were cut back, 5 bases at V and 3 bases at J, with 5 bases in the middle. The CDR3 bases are TGCAGCGTTTTCTTCTACGAGCAGTACTTC. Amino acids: CSVFFYEQYF.

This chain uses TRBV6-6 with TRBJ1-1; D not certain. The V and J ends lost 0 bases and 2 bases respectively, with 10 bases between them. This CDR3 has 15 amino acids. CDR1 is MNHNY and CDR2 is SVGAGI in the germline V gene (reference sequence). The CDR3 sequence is CASSYSHSYNTEAFF. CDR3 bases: TGTGCCAGCAGTTACTCGCACAGCTACAACACTGAAGCTTTCTTT.

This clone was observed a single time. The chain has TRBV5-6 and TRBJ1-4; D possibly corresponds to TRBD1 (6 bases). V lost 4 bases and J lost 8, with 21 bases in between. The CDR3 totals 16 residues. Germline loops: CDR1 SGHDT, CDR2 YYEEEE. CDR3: CASSTPHTGHREKLFF. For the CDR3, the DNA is TGTGCCAGCAGCACGCCCCACACAGGGCATCGAGAAAAACTGTTTTTT.

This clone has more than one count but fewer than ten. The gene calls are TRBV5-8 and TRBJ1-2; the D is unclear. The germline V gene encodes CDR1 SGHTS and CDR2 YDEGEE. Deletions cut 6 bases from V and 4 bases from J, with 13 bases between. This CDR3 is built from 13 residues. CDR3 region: CASTYQITYGYTF. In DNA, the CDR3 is TGTGCCAGCACCTACCAAATTACCTATGGCTACACCTTC.

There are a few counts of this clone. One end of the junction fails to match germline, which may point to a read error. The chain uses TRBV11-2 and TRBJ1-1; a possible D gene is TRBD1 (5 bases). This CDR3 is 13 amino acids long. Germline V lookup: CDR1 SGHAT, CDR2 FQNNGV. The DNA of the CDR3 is TGTGCCAGCAGCCTAGACAGGAACACTGAAGCTTTCTTT. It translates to CASSLDRNTEAFF.

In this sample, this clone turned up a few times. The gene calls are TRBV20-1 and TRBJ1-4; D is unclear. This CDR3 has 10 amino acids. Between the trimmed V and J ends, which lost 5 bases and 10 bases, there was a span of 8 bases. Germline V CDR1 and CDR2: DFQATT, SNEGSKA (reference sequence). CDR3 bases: TGCAGTGCTCTCAGTGGAAAACTGTTTTTT. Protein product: CSALSGKLFF.

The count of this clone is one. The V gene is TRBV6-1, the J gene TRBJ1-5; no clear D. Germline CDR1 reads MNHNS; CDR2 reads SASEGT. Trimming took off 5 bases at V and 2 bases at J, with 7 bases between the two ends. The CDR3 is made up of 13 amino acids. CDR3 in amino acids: CASSPEGNQPQHF. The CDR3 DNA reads TGTGCCAGCAGTCCAGAGGGCAATCAGCCCCAGCATTTT.

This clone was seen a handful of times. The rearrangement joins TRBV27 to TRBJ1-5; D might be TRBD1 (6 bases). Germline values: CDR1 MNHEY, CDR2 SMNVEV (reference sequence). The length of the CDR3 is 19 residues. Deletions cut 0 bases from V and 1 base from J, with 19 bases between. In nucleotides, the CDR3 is TGTGCCAGCAGTTTATCAGGGGGGGGGCGGGGCGTGAGCAATCAGCCCCAGCATTTT. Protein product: CASSLSGGGRGVSNQPQHF.

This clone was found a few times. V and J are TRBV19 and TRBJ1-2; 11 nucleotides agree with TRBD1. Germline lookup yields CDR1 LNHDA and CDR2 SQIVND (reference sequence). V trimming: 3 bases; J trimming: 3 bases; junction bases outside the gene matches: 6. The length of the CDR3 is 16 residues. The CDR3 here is CASSIGGTGGHYGYTF. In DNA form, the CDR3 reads TGTGCCAGTAGTATTGGTGGGACAGGGGGGCACTATGGCTACACCTTC. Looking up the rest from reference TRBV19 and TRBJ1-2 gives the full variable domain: DGGITQSPKYLFRKEGQNVTLSCEQNLNHDAMYWYRQDPGQGLRLIYYSQIVNDFQKGDIAEGYSVSREKKESFPLTVTSAQKNPTAFYLCASSIGGTGGHYGYTFGSGTRLTVV.